What follows is one T cell receptor beta chain and its context. Healthy donors constituted the controls, which were matched for age and sex. There are 15 residues in the CDR3. CDR1 and CDR2 (germline): LNHDA, SQIVND (reference sequence). V dropped 7 bases and J dropped 0 bases, with 12 bases sitting between them. RNA in amounts of roughly 0.45 to 1 ug was reverse transcribed with random hexamers. Across 54 Vbeta and 13 Jbeta, TCR beta CDR3 was amplified with immunoSEQ multiplex PCR. TCRdb itself ran the immunoSEQ multiplex PCR reads through MiXCR, one entry per CDR3 protein. The sample shows 150,000 to 200,000 distinct CDR3 sequences, roughly 95% of them seen only once. This sample stems from a study of CD8 T cells in Susac syndrome.

The chain employs TRBV19 and TRBJ2-2; D gene unclear. The receptor comes from a human donor in good health. Sequencing was carried out using CD4+ T cells from PBMCs. CDR3 sequence reads: CASTPGSANTGELFF. CDR3 DNA sequence: TGTGCCAGTACCCCTGGGTCTGCGAACACCGGGGAGCTGTTTTTT.